Following are 15 T cell receptor beta chains from one sample sequenced in a study of shared clonotypes between healthy human individuals. The repertoire was sequenced with immunoSEQ multiplex PCR; TCRdb's copy has only in-frame clones and lacks some. The profile shows about 680,000 clones, around 74% of them singletons. The source material was memory CD4+ T cells sorted from blood. The subset: CD45RA-negative fraction. The source of these receptors is a woman aged 30 to 39 in good health.

The chain uses TRBV11-2 and TRBJ2-1; 9 bases map to TRBD2. Germline V lookup: CDR1 SGHAT, CDR2 FQNNGV. The length of the CDR3 is 15 residues. V shed 6 bases and J 0 bases; nucleotides not matched to a gene: 3. The CDR3 DNA reads as TGTGCCAGCAGACGGCGGGGGGGCTCCTACAATGAGCAGTTCTTC. Translation gives CASRRRGGSYNEQFF.

This clone was counted between two and nine times. The V and J genes are TRBV28 and TRBJ2-5, with D possibly being TRBD1 or TRBD2 (5 bases each). Deletions cut 4 bases from V and 2 bases from J, with 11 bases between. Germline loops: CDR1 MDHEN, CDR2 SYDVKM. The CDR3 has 14 amino acids. The CDR3 here is CASSYGAVQETQYF. DNA for the CDR3: TGTGCCAGCAGTTACGGGGCAGTACAAGAGACCCAGTACTTC. The entire variable domain, with the rest obtained from reference TRBV28 and TRBJ2-5, is as follows: DVKVTQSSRYLVKRTGEKVFLECVQDMDHENMFWYRQDPGLGLRLIYFSYDVKMKEKGDIPEGYSVSREKKERFSLILESASTNQTSMYLCASSYGAVQETQYFGPGTRLLVL.

The chain recombines TRBV11-3 with TRBJ2-5, with D hard to call. With 5 bases removed from V and 7 bases from J, the gap between germline ends came to 14 bases. The CDR3 consists of 13 residues. CDR1 is SGHNT, CDR2 YENEEA, per germline. For the CDR3, the DNA is TGTGCCAGCAGCCCAGAACCCGTCGGGACCCAGTACTTC. It encodes CASSPEPVGTQYF.

CDR3 in amino acids: CASTSGTDSYEQYF. The CDR3 DNA reads TGCGCCAGCACCTCCGGGACAGACTCCTACGAGCAGTACTTC. The rearrangement joins TRBV10-1 to TRBJ2-7; 7 nucleotides line up with TRBD1. Trimming at V came to 7 bases and at J to 0 bases, leaving 6 bases not matched to a gene. The CDR3 extends over 14 amino acids. The germline V gene has CDR1 WNHNN and CDR2 SYGVQD (reference sequence).

The chain employs TRBV4-2 and TRBJ2-7, with D perhaps matching TRBD1 or TRBD2 (6 bases each). The CDR3 totals 17 residues. V lost 5 bases and J lost 0, with 20 bases in between. CDR1 LGHNA and CDR2 YNFKEQ come from the germline V gene. The CDR3 region has the DNA TGTGCCAGCAGCTTGTCCGGGGGCGGGGCCAGCTCCTACGAGCAGTACTTC. Translating gives CASSLSGGGASSYEQYF.

Only one count was recorded for this clone. J is TRBJ1-2 and V is TRBV28; D gene uncertain. Germline V CDR1 and CDR2: MDHEN, SYDVKM. The CDR3 extends over 19 amino acids. V was shortened by 2 bases and J by 4 bases, with 26 bases between the two germline ends. The CDR3 DNA follows: TGTGCCAGCAGTTTAGGGGTGGTGGCCCCACTCGAAAGGAGCTATGGCTACACCTTC. Translated, it gives CASSLGVVAPLERSYGYTF.

The chain combines TRBV28 with TRBJ2-1; TRBD1 agrees at 7 bases. This CDR3 comprises 15 residues. Per germline, CDR1 MDHEN and CDR2 SYDVKM. After removal of 6 bases from V and 2 bases from J, the junction contained 7 bases not matched to a gene. CDR3 residues: CASSTTGAPYNEQFF. The CDR3 nucleotides are TGTGCCAGCAGCACTACAGGGGCCCCCTACAATGAGCAGTTCTTC.

This sequence joins TRBV7-2 and TRBJ2-5, with D perhaps TRBD1 or TRBD2 (5 bases each). The CDR3 runs to 16 residues. Germline CDR1 SGHTA, CDR2 FQGNSA. Trimming pared 0 bases from V and 0 bases from J, leaving 11 bases between. In nucleotides, the CDR3 is TGTGCCAGCAGCTTAGCCGGGACCGTCAACCAAGAGACCCAGTACTTC. It translates to CASSLAGTVNQETQYF.

This clone was picked up a small number of times. The chain uses TRBV19 and TRBJ2-2, with a tentative D call TRBD1 (7 bases). The CDR3 totals 15 residues. V lost 8 bases and J lost 5, with 18 bases in between. Germline V gives CDR1 LNHDA, CDR2 SQIVND (reference sequence). The CDR3 nucleotides are TGTGCCAGTCCCCAGGGGCAGGGGGGAACCGGGGAGCTGTTTTTT. Its translation is CASPQGQGGTGELFF.

The chain has TRBV5-5 and TRBJ1-3, with D uncertain. This CDR3 has 17 residues. With 6 bases removed from V and 4 bases from J, the gap between germline ends came to 23 bases. Germline V lookup: CDR1 SGHKS, CDR2 YYEKEE (reference sequence). DNA of the CDR3: TGTGCCAGCAAGCTTTGGGATTCGCGGGCAGGAGGAAACACCATATATTTT. Translated, it gives CASKLWDSRAGGNTIYF.

The V call is TRBV19, the J call TRBJ1-1, with D perhaps TRBD1 (6 bases). This CDR3 comprises 14 residues. Per the germline V gene, CDR1 is LNHDA and CDR2 is SQIVND (reference sequence). V shed 6 bases and J shed 6 bases, with 17 bases lying between them. The CDR3 region has the DNA TGTGCCAGTAGGAGGACAGCAGGAATGCCTGAAGCTTTCTTT. Encoded protein: CASRRTAGMPEAFF.

Comments on this clone: Compared with germline, one end of the junction differs, possibly owing to a read error. The chain recombines TRBV30 with TRBJ1-1; tentatively, D is TRBD1 (6 bases). This CDR3 spans 13 amino acids. Germline loops: CDR1 GTSNPN, CDR2 SVGIG (reference sequence). CDR3 in amino acids: CARRGYQGTEAFF. The CDR3 DNA is TGTGCCCGGAGGGGCTACCAGGGGACTGAAGCTTTCTTT.

A few counts support this clone. The V call is TRBV11-2, the J call TRBJ2-2; D gene uncertain. Trimming pared 5 bases from V and 9 bases from J, leaving 13 bases between. Germline loops: CDR1 SGHAT, CDR2 FQNNGV. The CDR3 is 13 residues long. The CDR3 DNA follows: TGTGCCAGCAGCCCCGGCCCCATGCGGGAGCTGTTTTTT. The encoded protein is CASSPGPMRELFF.

The chain links TRBV6-1 to TRBJ2-2, with D possibly being TRBD1 (6 bases). V dropped 5 bases and J dropped 9 bases, with 19 bases sitting between them. There are 15 residues in the CDR3. Germline-derived CDR1 and CDR2 are MNHNS and SASEGT. The CDR3 DNA reads TGTGCCAGCAGTACACTCGGACAGAGTGCTAGGGAGCTGTTTTTT. This gives the protein CASSTLGQSARELFF.

The J gene is TRBJ1-1, the V gene TRBV7-9, with D unclear. CDR1 SEHNR and CDR2 FQNEAQ come from the germline V gene (reference sequence). The CDR3 runs 14 residues. V was trimmed by 4 bases and J by 3 bases, leaving 12 bases between them. CDR3 region: CASSSAVVDTEAFF. The DNA for the CDR3 is TGTGCCAGCAGCTCCGCAGTGGTGGACACTGAAGCTTTCTTT. The variable domain in full, with the rest retrieved from reference TRBV7-9 and TRBJ1-1, is DTGVSQNPRHKITKRGQNVTFRCDPISEHNRLYWYRQTLGQGPEFLTYFQNEAQLEKSRLLSDRFSAERPKGSFSTLEIQRTEQGDSAMYLCASSSAVVDTEAFFGQGTRLTVV.